This T cell receptor beta chain was found in a study of blood T cell repertoires in COVID-19. Study-level information: The cDNA or gDNA used as material had been derived from T cells, B-cell-depleted T cells, or PBMCs.

Measured with immunoSEQ multiplex PCR; TCRdb has only the in-frame clones, and not every one. The table shows about 160,000 clones, with 90% to 95% occurring only once. The CDR3 has 14 amino acids. V lost 7 bases to trimming and J lost 5 bases; unmatched junction nucleotides: 8. Germline CDR1 reads SNHLY; CDR2 reads FYNNEI. This chain uses TRBV2 with TRBJ1-1, with 9 positions matching TRBD1. Sequencing input: peripheral blood. The source is a woman between 45 and 65 years old with acute or convalescent COVID-19. CDR3 coding DNA: TGTGCCAGCAATAAACAGGGGGCGAGTACTGAAGCTTTCTTT. The encoded protein is CASNKQGASTEAFF.